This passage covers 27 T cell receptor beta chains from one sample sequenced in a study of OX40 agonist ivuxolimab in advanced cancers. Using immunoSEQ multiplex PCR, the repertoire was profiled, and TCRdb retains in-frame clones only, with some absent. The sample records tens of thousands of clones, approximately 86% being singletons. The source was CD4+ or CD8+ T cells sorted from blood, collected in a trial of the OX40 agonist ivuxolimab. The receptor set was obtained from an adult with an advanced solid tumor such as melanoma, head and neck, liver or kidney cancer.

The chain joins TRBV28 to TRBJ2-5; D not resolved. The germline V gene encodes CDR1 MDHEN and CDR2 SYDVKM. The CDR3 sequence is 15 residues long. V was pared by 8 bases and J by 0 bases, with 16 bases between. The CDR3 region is CASVSTLEYQETQYF. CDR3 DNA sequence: TGTGCCAGCGTTTCTACCTTGGAGTACCAAGAGACCCAGTACTTC.

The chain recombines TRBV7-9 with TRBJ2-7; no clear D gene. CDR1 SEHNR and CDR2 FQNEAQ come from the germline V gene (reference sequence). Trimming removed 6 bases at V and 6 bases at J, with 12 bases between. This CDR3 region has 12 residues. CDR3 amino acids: CASSLQDTEQYF. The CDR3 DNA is TGTGCCAGCAGTCTCCAAGACACCGAGCAGTACTTC.

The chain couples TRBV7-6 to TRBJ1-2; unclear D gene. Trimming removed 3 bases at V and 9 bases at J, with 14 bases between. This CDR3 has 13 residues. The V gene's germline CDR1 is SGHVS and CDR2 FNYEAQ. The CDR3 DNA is TGTGCCAGCAGCTTGGGGTTCGGAACGAGCTACACCTTC. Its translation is CASSLGFGTSYTF.

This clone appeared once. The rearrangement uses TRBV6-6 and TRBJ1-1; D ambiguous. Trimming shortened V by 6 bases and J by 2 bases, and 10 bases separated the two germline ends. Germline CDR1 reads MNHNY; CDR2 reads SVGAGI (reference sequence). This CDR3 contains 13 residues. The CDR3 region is CASSLEGNTEAFF. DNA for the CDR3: TGTGCCAGCAGCCTGGAGGGAAACACTGAAGCTTTCTTT.

The CDR3, as DNA: TGTGCCAGCTCACCGCTGGGACTAGCGGGAGCAGATACGCAGTATTTT. This encodes CASSPLGLAGADTQYF. V usage is TRBV18 and J usage is TRBJ2-3, with 14 bases fitting TRBD2. This CDR3 is built from 16 residues. The germline gives CDR1 KGHSH, CDR2 LQKENI. After removal of 3 bases from V and 4 bases from J, the junction contained 3 bases not matched to a gene.

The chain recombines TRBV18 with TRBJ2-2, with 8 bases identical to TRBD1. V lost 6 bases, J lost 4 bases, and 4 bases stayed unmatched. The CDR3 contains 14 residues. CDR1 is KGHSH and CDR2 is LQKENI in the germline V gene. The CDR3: CASSEDRATGELFF. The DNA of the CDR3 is TGTGCCAGCTCCGAGGACAGGGCCACCGGGGAGCTGTTTTTT.

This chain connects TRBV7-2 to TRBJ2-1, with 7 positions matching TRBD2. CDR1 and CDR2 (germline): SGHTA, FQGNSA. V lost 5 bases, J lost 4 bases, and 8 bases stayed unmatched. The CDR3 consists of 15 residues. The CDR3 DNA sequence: TGTGCCAGCAGCGGGGGACTAAAGCCGTACAATGAGCAGTTCTTC. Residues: CASSGGLKPYNEQFF.

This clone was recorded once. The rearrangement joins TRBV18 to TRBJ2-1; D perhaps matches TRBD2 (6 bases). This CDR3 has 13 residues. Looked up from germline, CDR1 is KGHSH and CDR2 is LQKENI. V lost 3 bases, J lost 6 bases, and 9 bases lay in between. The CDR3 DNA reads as TGTGCCAGCTCACCCCTGACTAGCAATGAGCAGTTCTTC. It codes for CASSPLTSNEQFF.

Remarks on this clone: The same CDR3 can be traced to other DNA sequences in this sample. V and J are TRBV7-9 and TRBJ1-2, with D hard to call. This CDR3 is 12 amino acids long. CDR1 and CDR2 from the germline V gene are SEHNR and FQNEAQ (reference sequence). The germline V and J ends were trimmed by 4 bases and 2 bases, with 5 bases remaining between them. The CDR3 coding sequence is TGTGCCAGCAGCTCCTCGAACTATGGCTACACCTTC. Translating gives CASSSSNYGYTF.

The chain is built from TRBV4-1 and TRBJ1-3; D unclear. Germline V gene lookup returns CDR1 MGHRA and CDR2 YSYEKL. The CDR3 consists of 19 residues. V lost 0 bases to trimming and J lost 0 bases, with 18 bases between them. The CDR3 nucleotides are TGCGCCAGCAGCCAAGATTTAATGTGGCCGAGGAGCTCTGGAAACACCATATATTTT. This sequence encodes CASSQDLMWPRSSGNTIYF.

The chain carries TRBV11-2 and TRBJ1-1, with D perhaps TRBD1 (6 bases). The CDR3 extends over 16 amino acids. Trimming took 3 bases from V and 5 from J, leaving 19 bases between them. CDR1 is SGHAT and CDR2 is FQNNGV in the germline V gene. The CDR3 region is CASSFPRGGVPTEAFF. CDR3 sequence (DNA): TGTGCCAGCAGCTTTCCAAGGGGGGGGGTTCCAACTGAAGCTTTCTTT.

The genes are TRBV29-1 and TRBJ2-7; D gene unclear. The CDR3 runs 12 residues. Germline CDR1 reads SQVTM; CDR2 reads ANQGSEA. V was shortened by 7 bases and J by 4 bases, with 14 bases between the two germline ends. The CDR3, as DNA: TGCAGCGCCCGGGCCGACGAATACGAGCAGTACTTC. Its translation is CSARADEYEQYF.

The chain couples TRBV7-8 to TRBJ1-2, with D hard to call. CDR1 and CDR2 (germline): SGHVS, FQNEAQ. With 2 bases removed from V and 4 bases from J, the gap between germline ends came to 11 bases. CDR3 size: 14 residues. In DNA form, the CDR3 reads TGTGCCAGCAGCTTATCCAGTTCTGGCTATGGCTACACCTTC. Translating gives CASSLSSSGYGYTF.

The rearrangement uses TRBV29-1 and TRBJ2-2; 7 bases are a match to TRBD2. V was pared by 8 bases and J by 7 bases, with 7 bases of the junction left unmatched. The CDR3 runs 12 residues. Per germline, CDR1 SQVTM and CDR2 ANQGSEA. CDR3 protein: CSRRGRGGELFF. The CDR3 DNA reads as TGCAGCAGGCGGGGGAGGGGCGGGGAGCTGTTTTTT.

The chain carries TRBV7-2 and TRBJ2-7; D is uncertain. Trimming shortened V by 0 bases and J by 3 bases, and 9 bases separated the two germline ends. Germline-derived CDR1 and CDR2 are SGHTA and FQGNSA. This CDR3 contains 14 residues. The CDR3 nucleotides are TGTGCCAGCAGCTTAGCAGGGTTCTTCTACGAGCAGTACTTC. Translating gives CASSLAGFFYEQYF.

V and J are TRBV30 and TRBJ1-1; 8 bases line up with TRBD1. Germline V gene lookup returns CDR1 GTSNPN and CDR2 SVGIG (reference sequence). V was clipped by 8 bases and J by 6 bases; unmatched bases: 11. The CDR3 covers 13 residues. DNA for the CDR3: TGTGCCAGCTACAGGGGGGGATTCGCTGAAGCTTTCTTT. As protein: CASYRGGFAEAFF.

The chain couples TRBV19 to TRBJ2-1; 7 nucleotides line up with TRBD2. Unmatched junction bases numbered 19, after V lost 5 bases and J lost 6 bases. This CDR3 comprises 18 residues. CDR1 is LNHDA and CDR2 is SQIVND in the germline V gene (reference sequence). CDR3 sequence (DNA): TGTGCCAGTAGTTCCAGCGGGGATTTGTCCCATGGGAGCAATGAGCAGTTCTTC. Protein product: CASSSSGDLSHGSNEQFF. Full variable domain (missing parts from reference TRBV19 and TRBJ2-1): DGGITQSPKYLFRKEGQNVTLSCEQNLNHDAMYWYRQDPGQGLRLIYYSQIVNDFQKGDIAEGYSVSREKKESFPLTVTSAQKNPTAFYLCASSSSGDLSHGSNEQFFGPGTRLTVL.

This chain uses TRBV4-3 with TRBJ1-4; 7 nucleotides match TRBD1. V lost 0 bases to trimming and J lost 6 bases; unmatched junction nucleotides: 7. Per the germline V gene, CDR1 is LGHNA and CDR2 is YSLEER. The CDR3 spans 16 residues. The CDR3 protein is CASSQDIGGAYEKLFF. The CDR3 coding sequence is TGCGCCAGCAGCCAAGACATAGGGGGCGCTTATGAAAAACTGTTTTTT.

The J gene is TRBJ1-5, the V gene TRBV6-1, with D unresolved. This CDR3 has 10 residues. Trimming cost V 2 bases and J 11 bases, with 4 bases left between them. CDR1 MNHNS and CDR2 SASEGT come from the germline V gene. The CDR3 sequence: CASSELAQHF. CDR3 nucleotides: TGTGCCAGCAGTGAACTGGCCCAGCATTTT.

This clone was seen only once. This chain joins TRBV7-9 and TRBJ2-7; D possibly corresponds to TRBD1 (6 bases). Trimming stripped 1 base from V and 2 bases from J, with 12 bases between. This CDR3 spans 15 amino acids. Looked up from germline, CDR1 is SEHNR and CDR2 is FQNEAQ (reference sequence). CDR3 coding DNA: TGTGCCAGCAGCTTAGTGGGGACATCGCCCTACGAGCAGTACTTC. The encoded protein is CASSLVGTSPYEQYF.

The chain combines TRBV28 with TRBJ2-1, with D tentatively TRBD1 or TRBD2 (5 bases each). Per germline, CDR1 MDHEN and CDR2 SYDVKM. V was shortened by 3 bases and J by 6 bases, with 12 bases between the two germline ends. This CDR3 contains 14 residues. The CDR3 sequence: CASSFVGTTNEQFF. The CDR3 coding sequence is TGTGCCAGCAGTTTCGTAGGGACGACCAATGAGCAGTTCTTC. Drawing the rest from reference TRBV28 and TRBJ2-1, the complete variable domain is DVKVTQSSRYLVKRTGEKVFLECVQDMDHENMFWYRQDPGLGLRLIYFSYDVKMKEKGDIPEGYSVSREKKERFSLILESASTNQTSMYLCASSFVGTTNEQFFGPGTRLTVL.

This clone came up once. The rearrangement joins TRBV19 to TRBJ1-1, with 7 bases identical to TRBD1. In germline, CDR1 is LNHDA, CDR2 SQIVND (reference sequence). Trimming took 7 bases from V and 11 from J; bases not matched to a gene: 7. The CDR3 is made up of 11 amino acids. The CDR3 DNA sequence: TGTGCCAGTATCGGGCCGGGACAGGCTTTCTTT. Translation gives CASIGPGQAFF.

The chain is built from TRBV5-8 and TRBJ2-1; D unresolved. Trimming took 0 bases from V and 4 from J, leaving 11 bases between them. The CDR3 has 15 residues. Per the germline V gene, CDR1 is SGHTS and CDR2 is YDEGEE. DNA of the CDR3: TGTGCCAGCAGCTTGGAGGGTGGTTCGTACAATGAGCAGTTCTTC. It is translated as CASSLEGGSYNEQFF.

Here the CDR3 reads CASSQDWRWPSGSTNTGELFF. The CDR3 nucleotides are TGTGCCAGCAGCCAAGATTGGAGGTGGCCTAGCGGGAGCACGAACACCGGGGAGCTGTTTTTT. This chain joins TRBV14 and TRBJ2-2; TRBD2 matches at 10 bases. The germline CDR1 and CDR2 sequences are SGHDN and FVKESK. The CDR3 extends over 21 amino acids. The junction had 13 bases not matched to a gene; V was cut back by 0 bases and J by 0 bases.

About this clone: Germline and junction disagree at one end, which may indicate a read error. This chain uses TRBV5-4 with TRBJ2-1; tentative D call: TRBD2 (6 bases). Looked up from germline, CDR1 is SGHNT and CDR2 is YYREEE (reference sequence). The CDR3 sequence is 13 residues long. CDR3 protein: CASRLEGRNEQFF. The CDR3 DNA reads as TGTGCCAGCAGGTTGGAGGGCCGGAATGAGCAGTTCTTC. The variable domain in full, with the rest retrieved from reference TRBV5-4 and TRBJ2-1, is ETGVTQSPTHLIKTRGQQVTLRCSSQSGHNTVSWYQQALGQGPQFIFQYYREEENGRGNFPPRFSGLQFPNYSSELNVNALELDDSALYLCASRLEGRNEQFFGPGTRLTVL.

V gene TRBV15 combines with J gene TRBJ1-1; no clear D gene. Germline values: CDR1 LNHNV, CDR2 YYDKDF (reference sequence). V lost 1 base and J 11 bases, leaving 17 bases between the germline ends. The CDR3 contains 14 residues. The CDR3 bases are TGTGCCACCAGCAGAGGTGGCAGCAAGATTGGGGCTTTCTTT. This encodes CATSRGGSKIGAFF.

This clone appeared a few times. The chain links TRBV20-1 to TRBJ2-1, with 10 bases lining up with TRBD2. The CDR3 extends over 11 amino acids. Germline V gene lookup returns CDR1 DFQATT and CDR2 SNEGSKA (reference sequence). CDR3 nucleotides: TGCAGAGCGGGAGGGCCGGGGGAGCAGTTCTTC. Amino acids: CRAGGPGEQFF.